This T cell receptor (beta chain) was identified in a study of blood T cell repertoires in COVID-19. Looking at the study overall: Donors in the United States, Italy and Spain gave samples during acute or convalescent COVID-19.

Germline V gene lookup returns CDR1 MDHEN and CDR2 SYDVKM. The V end was cut by 7 bases, the J end by 7 bases, with 20 bases between. The CDR3 is 14 residues long. In the original analysis: Estimates of nucleated cell counts were drawn from the amplification of reference gene primers. Profiling relied on immunoSEQ multiplex PCR, and the TCRdb table lists in-frame clones only, not all of them. Clone size and V and J calls were adopted from that table, with D and trimming inferred from the DNA. Among about 280,000 clones listed, less than 85% were seen once. The chain has TRBV28 and TRBJ2-7; a weak D match, TRBD1 (5 bases). This TCR was recovered from a woman aged 45-65 years who had recovered from COVID-19. The sequenced sample was PBMCs or T cells enriched from blood (not recorded which). CDR3 loop: CASIRQGLPGEQYF. CDR3 coding DNA: TGTGCCAGCATCCGCCAGGGCCTCCCAGGGGAGCAGTACTTC.